This T cell receptor (beta chain) was sequenced for a study of regulatory T cells in long-lasting Graves disease. According to the study, TCR beta libraries were built with iRepertoire HTBI primers and CDR3-region Arm-PCR. TCRdb recomputed calls from the multiplex PCR reads with MiXCR, one row per CDR3 protein. The sample has 550,000 to 700,000 distinct CDR3 sequences; about 16% are singletons. Time point meaning: newly diagnosed GD, antithyroid drugs for less than 3 months. After RNA was extracted from PBMCs, the TCR library was made from it. The CDR3 is made up of 14 amino acids. Between the trimmed V and J ends, which lost 0 bases and 2 bases, there was a span of 9 bases. The germline V gene has CDR1 DFQATT and CDR2 SNEGSKA (reference sequence). The same sample was also used in a study of T cells in Graves' hyperthyroidism and ophthalmopathy. From that second work: Diagnoses were made from clinical symptoms, serum measures (thyroxine and TRAb), thyroid ultrasound and orbital computed tomography. Appearing also in blood were most of the thyroid clonotypes expanded above 0.001.

The chain uses TRBV20-1 and TRBJ2-3; no reliable D call. The clonotype comes from a man aged 18-30 years with Graves disease. This sample comprised peripheral blood mononuclear cells (PBMCs), obtained at new diagnosis, from a patient treated with antithyroid drugs. CDR3 residues: CSARDDLLTDTQYF. The CDR3 DNA reads as TGCAGTGCTAGAGATGATTTACTCACAGATACGCAGTATTTT.